The 5 T cell receptor beta chains below were found in one sample sequenced in a study of T-cell reconstitution after alpha-beta-depleted transplantation in children. Researchers prepared the TCRbeta library using unique molecular identifiers, the study reports. TCRdb processed the PCR reads anew with MiXCR; each CDR3 protein has one entry. The repertoire holds 500,000 to 750,000 distinct CDR3 sequences, with approximately 12% as singletons. The material was PBMCs, mostly from graft donor cells, obtained 360 days after TCRalphabeta/CD19-depleted stem cell transplant. The receptors shown here come from a male patient aged 10 to 17 who had a stem cell transplant for acute myeloid leukemia, so the T cells may come from the graft donor.

This chain connects TRBV20-1 to TRBJ2-7; 9 bases are shared with TRBD2. J was trimmed by 4 bases and V by 4 bases; bases with no gene match: 11. The germline V gene has CDR1 DFQATT and CDR2 SNEGSKA (reference sequence). The length of the CDR3 is 15 residues. In nucleotides, the CDR3 is TGCAGTGCTAAGGATTTGGCGGGAGGGCGGTACGAGCAGTACTTC. It encodes CSAKDLAGGRYEQYF.

The sample holds a few counts of this clonotype. The chain uses TRBV20-1 and TRBJ2-7; TRBD2 matches at 7 bases. The CDR3 is 13 amino acids. Germline V gene sequence: CDR1 DFQATT, CDR2 SNEGSKA (reference sequence). The V gene end was trimmed by 5 bases and the J gene end by 0 bases; junction bases not matched to a gene: 4. This CDR3 reads CSALRLASYEQYF. CDR3 DNA: TGCAGTGCTCTTAGACTAGCCTCCTACGAGCAGTACTTC.

This clonotype has a count of ten or more. CDR3 in amino acids: CAVSGANVLTF. For the CDR3, the DNA is TGTGCCGTCTCTGGGGCCAACGTCCTGACTTTC. The V call is TRBV28, the J call TRBJ2-6; D not resolved. Germline values: CDR1 MDHEN, CDR2 SYDVKM. V lost 11 bases, J lost 0 bases, and 2 bases lay in between. This CDR3 comprises 11 residues.

This clonotype has a count of ten or more. The chain couples TRBV4-3 to TRBJ2-4; no clear D gene. V dropped 0 bases and J dropped 0 bases, with 12 bases sitting between them. From germline, CDR1 is LGHNA and CDR2 YSLEER. The length of the CDR3 is 17 residues. The DNA for the CDR3 is TGCGCCAGCAGCCAAGATTGGATCCCCGAAGCCAAAAACATTCAGTACTTC. It codes for CASSQDWIPEAKNIQYF.

This clonotype was recorded a few times. The rearrangement uses TRBV25-1 and TRBJ2-5; 7 nucleotides align to TRBD2. J gave up 1 base and V 6 bases, and 11 bases lay outside the gene matches. The germline V gene encodes CDR1 MGHDK and CDR2 SYGVNS. CDR3 size: 16 residues. CDR3 residues: CASRREAGEAQETQYF. CDR3 nucleotide sequence: TGTGCCAGCAGGAGGGAGGCGGGAGAGGCCCAAGAGACCCAGTACTTC.